This T cell receptor beta chain stems from a study of T-cell memory formation after mild COVID-19. Looking at the study overall: Across donors, TCR clusters were largely donor specific. Regarding the study as a whole: Second-wave clones with a day 37 peak had unconfirmed SARS-CoV-2 specificity.

Trimming took 4 bases from V and 0 from J, leaving 9 bases between them. Germline CDR1 MGHRA, CDR2 YSYEKL. The CDR3 covers 14 residues. This clonotype was observed a few times. Its antigen remains unknown. One entry per CDR3 protein results from TCRdb running MiXCR on the 5' RACE reads. The sample lists about 470,000 distinct CDR3 sequences, 20% to 30% occurring once. The sequenced sample consisted of PBMCs or a T cell subset sorted from them (not recorded which). This clonotype was obtained from an adult woman who had mild COVID-19 (a few samples of this study predate the infection). Cell type and time point are not known. The genes are TRBV4-1 and TRBJ1-1; D gene ambiguous. This CDR3 is CASSPGSVNTEAFF. CDR3 DNA: TGCGCCAGCAGCCCTGGGTCTGTGAACACTGAAGCTTTCTTT.